This TCR beta chain appears in the sequencing data of a study of identical twins. Study-level findings and limits: Sequences that were beta out-of-frame showed weaker excess twin sharing.

A universal primer binding site was introduced by template switching. The final cDNA contained unique molecular identifiers. Using its own MiXCR run on the 5' RACE reads, TCRdb lists one record per CDR3 protein. The table includes 1,800,000 or so distinct CDR3 sequences, around 33% detected once. Remarks on this clonotype: The antigen is unknown.

This sequence was found in a newborn girl in good health. The sample comprised cord blood.

The CDR3 DNA sequence: TGTGCCTGGAGCACAGGGGTCTCCTACAATGAGCAGTTCTTC. It yields the protein CAWSTGVSYNEQFF. V gene TRBV30 combines with J gene TRBJ2-1; 7 bases are shared with TRBD1. Germline CDR1 is GTSNPN and CDR2 is SVGIG (reference sequence). This CDR3 spans 14 amino acids. The junction had 2 bases not matched to a gene; V was cut back by 3 bases and J by 0 bases.